The sequence of this T cell receptor (beta chain) was determined in a study of spatial heterogeneity in lung cancer (dated by TCRdb to between 2018 and 2020). Notes on the research overall: Beta-chain transcripts were consistently detected in greater numbers than alpha-chain transcripts, which likely reflects a higher abundance of beta-chain transcripts. TCR repertoire features were related to nonsynonymous mutation counts determined by whole-exome sequencing of tumor tissue. The study quantitatively compared TCR alpha and beta repertoires across multiple tumor regions, matched nontumor lung and blood in non-small cell lung cancer. In the raw uncorrected reads, each unique combination of TCR and UMI appeared more than ten times on average. Both alpha and beta chains were TCR-sequenced in samples taken at surgery, namely 220 tumor regions, around 64 matched nontumor lung samples and 55 to 60 PBMC samples. The paper's findings and limits, for the study overall: Ubiquitous expanded tumor TCRs showed up in blood more often at tumor resection than at routine follow-up. Additional single-cell paired TCR alpha and beta sequencing was considered necessary to confirm, at a functional level, the hypothesis that regional TCRs recognize regional mutations.

CDR1 is given as SEHNR and CDR2 as FQNEAQ, both from the germline V gene (reference sequence). Spanning cysteine to phenylalanine, the CDR3 consists of 16 amino acids. The read is trimmed to its CDR3 DNA, 48 bases read in frame from base 1. V and J are trimmed by 5 bases and 7 bases, and the gene matches miss 17 bases of the junction. This clonotype showed up just a few times. The target of this receptor is not known. No per-base quality is available; no much larger clone lies one base away. Per the publication, the time point label means: sample taken at primary tumor resection. The donors were 65 to 85 patients from the lung TRACERx cohort who had early-stage, untreated non-small cell lung cancer. Without any cell sorting, TCR sequencing was performed on whole RNA extracted either from tumor and nontumor lung tissue or from cryopreserved PBMC samples. Patients were selected for TCR sequencing only if sufficient RNA was available from at least two tumor regions.

The receptor library was made with 5' RACE. The instrument was a NextSeq 500. In the TCR library protocol, a unique molecular identifier was attached to each TCR cDNA molecule so that PCR and sequencing errors could be corrected. The study's processing was this. TCR identification, UMI-based error correction and CDR3 extraction were all carried out with Decombinator tools. TCRs above a frequency of 2 per 1,000, corresponding to the top 1% of the tumor frequency distribution, were defined as expanded. Renyi diversity was computed with the R vegan package after each repertoire had been subsampled 100 times to 5,000 TCRs. CDR3 similarity networks were constructed using string-kernel similarity of amino acid triplets, with links drawn between CDR3s whose pairwise similarity was above 0.82. The raw public reads went through TCRdb reprocessing: fastp at Q25, MiXCR clone calling, in-frame beta chains kept. Rows with one shared CDR3 protein collapse into an entry with the most common genes and DNA. The V and J calls here are based on TCRdb, not the publication. Here the sample has 35,000 to 55,000 distinct CDR3 sequences; roughly an eighth occur a single time. The ten largest account for around 54% of the sample.

The receptor was derived from a male donor with early-stage non-small cell lung cancer. The chain uses TRBV7-9 and TRBJ2-7; TRBD1 lines up with 7 middle nucleotides. Material: PBMCs, obtained at surgery. The sequence in DNA is TGTGCCAGCAGCCTAAGGAGTGCAGGGGGATTTAGGGAGCAGTACTTC. It translates to CASSLRSAGGFREQYF.